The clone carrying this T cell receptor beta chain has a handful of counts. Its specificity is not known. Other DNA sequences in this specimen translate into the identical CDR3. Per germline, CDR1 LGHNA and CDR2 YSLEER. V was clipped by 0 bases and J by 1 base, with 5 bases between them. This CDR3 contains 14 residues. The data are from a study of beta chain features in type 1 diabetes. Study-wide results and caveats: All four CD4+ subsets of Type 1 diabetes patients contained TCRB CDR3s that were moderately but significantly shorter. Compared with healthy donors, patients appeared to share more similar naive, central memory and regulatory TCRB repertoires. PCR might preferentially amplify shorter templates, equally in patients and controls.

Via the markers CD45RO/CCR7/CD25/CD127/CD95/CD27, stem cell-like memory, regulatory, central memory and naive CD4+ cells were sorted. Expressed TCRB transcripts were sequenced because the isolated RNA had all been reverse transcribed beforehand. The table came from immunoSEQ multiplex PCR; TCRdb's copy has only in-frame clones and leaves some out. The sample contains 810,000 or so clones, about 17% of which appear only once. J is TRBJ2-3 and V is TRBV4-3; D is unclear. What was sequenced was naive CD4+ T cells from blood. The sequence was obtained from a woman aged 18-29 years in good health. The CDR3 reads CASSQDLRTDTQYF. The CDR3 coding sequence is TGCGCCAGCAGCCAAGATCTTCGCACAGATACGCAGTATTTT.